Included here is one T cell receptor beta chain sequence, with context. Its antigen is undetermined. CDR1 SGHRS and CDR2 YFSETQ come from the germline V gene. The CDR3 totals 12 residues. With 7 bases removed from V and 12 bases from J, the gap between germline ends came to 14 bases. Clones were read by immunoSEQ multiplex PCR, and TCRdb kept only the in-frame ones, dropping some. This table holds 26,000 or so clones, 90% found once. This entry comes from a study of T cells in tuberculosis. The study, taken as a whole, reports: Active tuberculosis patients had shorter CDR3-alpha; the beta difference was nonsignificant.

This chain connects TRBV5-1 to TRBJ2-6; a possible D gene is TRBD1 (6 bases). The clonotype was recovered from a donor aged 10 to 29 with latent tuberculosis or without tuberculosis infection. Sequencing used PBMCs. This chain's CDR3 is CASLGQNSVLTF. DNA for the CDR3: TGCGCCAGCTTAGGACAGAACAGCGTCCTGACTTTC. Full variable domain (outside the CDR3, taken from reference TRBV5-1 and TRBJ2-6): KAGVTQTPRYLIKTRGQQVTLSCSPISGHRSVSWYQQTPGQGLQFLFEYFSETQRNKGNFPGRFSGRQFSNSRSEMNVSTLELGDSALYLCASLGQNSVLTFGAGSRLTVL.